This is a list of T cell receptor beta chains from one sample in a study of CD8 T cells in Susac syndrome. TCRdb itself ran the immunoSEQ multiplex PCR reads through MiXCR, one entry per CDR3 protein. The sample carries about 190,000 distinct CDR3 sequences, about 95% recorded once. Sequenced material: CD4+ T cells from PBMCs. These receptors were collected from a human donor in good health. CDR3s include the opening cysteine and the closing phenylalanine or tryptophan. D genes are given only for firm matches. For some rows the clone size is stated as once, few or many, or as a class when expanded; others skip it.

j_gene: TRBJ1-2; abundance: .; d_gene: .; v_gene: TRBV14; CDR3aa: CASSQDPSLVGDYGYTF; CDR3nt: TGTGCCAGCAGCCAAGACCCTAGCCTAGTAGGGGACTATGGCTACACCTTC
j_gene: TRBJ2-1; abundance: .; d_gene: TRBD2; v_gene: TRBV27; CDR3aa: CASSLLAVLYNEQFF; CDR3nt: TGTGCCAGCAGCCTTCTAGCGGTACTTTACAATGAGCAGTTCTTC
j_gene: TRBJ2-7; abundance: .; d_gene: TRBD1; v_gene: TRBV11-2; CDR3aa: CASSTRQGPDEQYF; CDR3nt: TGTGCCAGCAGCACTAGACAGGGTCCCGACGAGCAGTACTTC
j_gene: TRBJ2-1; abundance: .; d_gene: .; v_gene: TRBV25-1; CDR3aa: CASSEYGQNEQFF; CDR3nt: TGTGCCAGCAGTGAATATGGGCAGAATGAGCAGTTCTTC
j_gene: TRBJ2-3; abundance: .; d_gene: TRBD1; v_gene: TRBV27; CDR3aa: CASSSSGQYSDTQYF; CDR3nt: TGTGCCAGCAGTTCCTCGGGACAGTACTCAGATACGCAGTATTTT
j_gene: TRBJ2-1; abundance: .; d_gene: .; v_gene: TRBV7-3; CDR3aa: CASSSTSDEQFF; CDR3nt: TGTGCCAGCAGCTCCACCTCGGATGAGCAGTTCTTC
j_gene: TRBJ1-2; abundance: .; d_gene: .; v_gene: TRBV7-3; CDR3aa: CASSPQGMGGYTF; CDR3nt: TGTGCCAGCAGCCCACAGGGTATGGGTGGCTACACCTTC
j_gene: TRBJ1-4; abundance: .; d_gene: .; v_gene: TRBV20-1; CDR3aa: CSASTAGEKLFF; CDR3nt: TGCAGTGCTAGCACTGCAGGTGAAAAACTGTTTTTT
j_gene: TRBJ2-1; abundance: once; d_gene: TRBD1; v_gene: TRBV5-1; CDR3aa: CASSPTTGRNEQFF; CDR3nt: TGCGCCAGCAGCCCAACGACAGGGCGCAATGAGCAGTTCTTC
j_gene: TRBJ2-4; abundance: .; d_gene: .; v_gene: TRBV9; CDR3aa: CASSVAWRGENIQYF; CDR3nt: TGTGCCAGCAGCGTAGCTTGGAGGGGAGAAAACATTCAGTACTTC
j_gene: TRBJ2-5; abundance: .; d_gene: .; v_gene: TRBV28; CDR3aa: CASSLPLQGGETQYF; CDR3nt: TGTGCCAGCAGTTTACCCCTACAGGGAGGAGAGACCCAGTACTTC
j_gene: TRBJ2-1; abundance: .; d_gene: .; v_gene: TRBV5-1; CDR3aa: CASSLVWDSRAYNEQFF; CDR3nt: TGCGCCAGCAGCTTGGTTTGGGACTCGAGAGCTTACAATGAGCAGTTCTTC
j_gene: TRBJ2-1; abundance: .; d_gene: .; v_gene: TRBV7-9; CDR3aa: CASSQPTYNEQFF; CDR3nt: TGTGCCAGCAGCCAGCCGACCTACAATGAGCAGTTCTTC
j_gene: TRBJ2-5; abundance: .; d_gene: .; v_gene: TRBV2; CDR3aa: CASSLFVAETQYF; CDR3nt: TGTGCCAGCAGTCTATTCGTTGCGGAGACCCAGTACTTC
j_gene: TRBJ1-1; abundance: .; d_gene: .; v_gene: TRBV29-1; CDR3aa: CSVVTGPSNTEAFF; CDR3nt: TGCAGCGTTGTGACAGGACCTTCGAACACTGAAGCTTTCTTT
j_gene: TRBJ2-5; abundance: .; d_gene: TRBD1; v_gene: TRBV29-1; CDR3aa: CSVPGQGQETQYF; CDR3nt: TGCAGCGTGCCGGGACAGGGGCAAGAGACCCAGTACTTC
j_gene: TRBJ1-1; abundance: .; d_gene: .; v_gene: TRBV29-1; CDR3aa: CSVTGLNTEAFF; CDR3nt: TGCAGCGTTACAGGGTTGAACACTGAAGCTTTCTTT
j_gene: TRBJ2-1; abundance: .; d_gene: TRBD2; v_gene: TRBV5-4; CDR3aa: CASSHRLADYNEQFF; CDR3nt: TGTGCCAGCAGCCATAGACTAGCGGATTACAATGAGCAGTTCTTC
j_gene: TRBJ2-1; abundance: .; d_gene: .; v_gene: TRBV29-1; CDR3aa: CSPRPFNEQFF; CDR3nt: TGCAGCCCCCGCCCGTTCAATGAGCAGTTCTTC
j_gene: TRBJ2-1; abundance: .; d_gene: TRBD2; v_gene: TRBV27; CDR3aa: CASRKLAGYNEQFF; CDR3nt: TGTGCCAGCAGAAAATTAGCGGGATACAATGAGCAGTTCTTC
j_gene: TRBJ1-2; abundance: .; d_gene: .; v_gene: TRBV29-1; CDR3aa: CSVGEGGYGYTF; CDR3nt: TGCAGCGTTGGTGAAGGGGGTTATGGCTACACCTTC
j_gene: TRBJ2-5; abundance: .; d_gene: .; v_gene: TRBV18; CDR3aa: CASSPPTRMETQYF; CDR3nt: TGTGCCAGCTCACCACCGACCCGAATGGAGACCCAGTACTTC
j_gene: TRBJ2-3; abundance: once; d_gene: TRBD1; v_gene: TRBV3-1; CDR3aa: CASSQGIHPGGADTQYF; CDR3nt: TGTGCCAGCAGCCAAGGGATACATCCAGGGGGCGCAGATACGCAGTATTTT
j_gene: TRBJ2-7; abundance: once; d_gene: .; v_gene: TRBV29-1; CDR3aa: CSVDLGAGRSYEQYF; CDR3nt: TGCAGCGTTGATTTGGGGGCAGGGAGATCCTACGAGCAGTACTTC
j_gene: TRBJ2-5; abundance: .; d_gene: .; v_gene: TRBV12-3/TRBV12-4; CDR3aa: CASSLGAGETQYF; CDR3nt: TGTGCCAGCAGTTTGGGGGCCGGTGAGACCCAGTACTTC
j_gene: TRBJ1-4; abundance: .; d_gene: .; v_gene: TRBV11-2; CDR3aa: CASRKSRDTYEKLFF; CDR3nt: TGTGCCAGCAGAAAATCCCGAGACACTTATGAAAAACTGTTTTTT
j_gene: TRBJ2-5; abundance: .; d_gene: .; v_gene: TRBV4-1; CDR3aa: CASSLWGEGGTQYF; CDR3nt: TGCGCCAGCAGCCTATGGGGCGAAGGGGGGACCCAGTACTTC
j_gene: TRBJ1-1; abundance: .; d_gene: .; v_gene: TRBV29-1; CDR3aa: CSGDNKRNTEAFF; CDR3nt: TGCAGCGGGGATAACAAGAGGAACACTGAAGCTTTCTTT
j_gene: TRBJ1-2; abundance: .; d_gene: .; v_gene: TRBV24-1; CDR3aa: CATSEGGTPAYGYTF; CDR3nt: TGTGCCACCAGTGAAGGAGGGACTCCGGCCTATGGCTACACCTTC
j_gene: TRBJ1-2; abundance: .; d_gene: TRBD1; v_gene: TRBV20-1; CDR3aa: CSARTGDDYGYTF; CDR3nt: TGCAGTGCTAGGACAGGGGATGACTATGGCTACACCTTC
j_gene: TRBJ2-2; abundance: .; d_gene: .; v_gene: TRBV29-1; CDR3aa: CSVEPAGGTGELFF; CDR3nt: TGCAGCGTTGAGCCAGCCGGTGGCACCGGGGAGCTGTTTTTT
j_gene: TRBJ1-2; abundance: .; d_gene: .; v_gene: TRBV20-1; CDR3aa: CSARGNRDKDYGYTF; CDR3nt: TGCAGTGCTAGGGGGAACCGGGACAAAGACTATGGCTACACCTTC
j_gene: TRBJ2-5; abundance: .; d_gene: TRBD2; v_gene: TRBV24-1; CDR3aa: CATSDLRLARRMQYF; CDR3nt: TGTGCCACCAGTGATTTGAGACTAGCCCGGCGGATGCAGTACTTC
j_gene: TRBJ1-2; abundance: .; d_gene: .; v_gene: TRBV6-2/TRBV6-3; CDR3aa: CASSPQGKGGNYGYTF; CDR3nt: TGTGCCAGCAGCCCCCAAGGGAAAGGCGGTAACTATGGCTACACCTTC
j_gene: TRBJ1-1; abundance: .; d_gene: .; v_gene: TRBV27; CDR3aa: CASSSRVEYTEAFF; CDR3nt: TGTGCCAGCAGTTCGAGAGTCGAGTACACTGAAGCTTTCTTT
j_gene: TRBJ1-5; abundance: .; d_gene: .; v_gene: TRBV4-1; CDR3aa: CASSYTGYQPQHF; CDR3nt: TGCGCCAGCAGCTATACAGGGTACCAGCCCCAGCATTTT
j_gene: TRBJ2-1; abundance: .; d_gene: TRBD2; v_gene: TRBV4-2; CDR3aa: CASSSSIHLSGSSAYEQFF; CDR3nt: TGTGCCAGCAGCTCCTCGATACATCTTAGCGGGAGTTCAGCATATGAGCAGTTCTTC
j_gene: TRBJ1-2; abundance: .; d_gene: .; v_gene: TRBV9; CDR3aa: CASSVEGPSQYGYTF; CDR3nt: TGTGCCAGCAGCGTAGAAGGGCCTTCTCAATATGGCTACACCTTC
j_gene: TRBJ1-1; abundance: .; d_gene: TRBD1; v_gene: TRBV3-1; CDR3aa: CASSQSGQATEAFF; CDR3nt: TGTGCCAGCAGCCAATCTGGACAGGCTACTGAAGCTTTCTTT
j_gene: TRBJ2-7; abundance: .; d_gene: TRBD1; v_gene: TRBV7-6; CDR3aa: CASSFDRDAYEQYF; CDR3nt: TGTGCCAGCAGCTTCGACAGGGACGCCTACGAGCAGTACTTC
j_gene: TRBJ2-2; abundance: .; d_gene: TRBD2; v_gene: TRBV7-2; CDR3aa: CASSPTSGARTHGELFF; CDR3nt: TGTGCCAGCAGCCCTACTAGCGGGGCGAGGACCCACGGGGAGCTGTTTTTT
j_gene: TRBJ1-1; abundance: .; d_gene: .; v_gene: TRBV3-1; CDR3aa: CASSQLGRDTEAFF; CDR3nt: TGTGCCAGCAGCCAGCTGGGAAGAGACACTGAAGCTTTCTTT
j_gene: TRBJ1-2; abundance: once; d_gene: .; v_gene: TRBV29-1; CDR3aa: CSVTTATNYGYTF; CDR3nt: TGCAGCGTTACGACAGCTACTAACTATGGCTACACCTTC
j_gene: TRBJ2-1; abundance: .; d_gene: .; v_gene: TRBV2; CDR3aa: CASSLDGYNEQFF; CDR3nt: TGTGCCAGCAGTCTGGACGGTTACAATGAGCAGTTCTTC
j_gene: TRBJ2-1; abundance: .; d_gene: .; v_gene: TRBV20-1; CDR3aa: CSALLAAYNEQFF; CDR3nt: TGCAGTGCTCTCCTCGCGGCCTACAATGAGCAGTTCTTC
j_gene: TRBJ1-5; abundance: .; d_gene: .; v_gene: TRBV27; CDR3aa: CASSPVRGQPQHF; CDR3nt: TGTGCCAGCAGTCCCGTTCGGGGACAGCCCCAGCATTTT
j_gene: TRBJ2-1; abundance: .; d_gene: .; v_gene: TRBV6-5; CDR3aa: CASSYDRLNNEQFF; CDR3nt: TGTGCCAGCAGTTACGATCGCCTCAACAATGAGCAGTTCTTC
j_gene: TRBJ1-2; abundance: .; d_gene: .; v_gene: TRBV12-3/TRBV12-4; CDR3aa: CASSLAAGYGYTF; CDR3nt: TGTGCCAGCAGTTTAGCGGCAGGGTATGGCTACACCTTC
j_gene: TRBJ2-7; abundance: .; d_gene: .; v_gene: TRBV7-9; CDR3aa: CASSPVDRGSYEQYF; CDR3nt: TGTGCCAGCAGCCCAGTGGACCGGGGGTCCTACGAGCAGTACTTC